Below, 5 T cell receptor beta chains from the same sample are listed, as sequenced in a study of sequential checkpoint blockade in melanoma. Treatment given: randomized to nivolumab then ipilimumab (arm A) or the reverse (arm B). Profiled with immunoSEQ multiplex PCR; TCRdb holds only in-frame clones, not every one. The sample lists around 19,000 clones, approximately 80% occurring once. This material consisted of CD8+ T cells sorted from blood (inferred from file names), taken from a patient given nivolumab and ipilimumab in sequence. Source of these receptors: a human donor with melanoma.

This chain connects TRBV5-6 to TRBJ1-1; tentative D call: TRBD1 (5 bases). With 3 bases removed from V and 6 bases from J, the gap between germline ends came to 12 bases. In germline, CDR1 is SGHDT, CDR2 YYEEEE. The CDR3 covers 13 residues. The CDR3 protein is CASSWGRAPEAFF. The CDR3 DNA follows: TGTGCCAGCAGCTGGGGCAGGGCACCTGAAGCTTTCTTT.

The V gene is TRBV6-1, the J gene TRBJ1-5, with D maybe TRBD1 (6 bases). Between the trimmed V and J ends, which lost 1 base and 0 bases, there was a span of 10 bases. Germline-derived CDR1 and CDR2 are MNHNS and SASEGT. The CDR3 is 16 residues long. The CDR3 is CASSEGGGYSNQPQHF. The CDR3 DNA is TGTGCCAGCAGTGAAGGAGGGGGTTATAGCAATCAGCCCCAGCATTTT.

J is TRBJ1-5 and V is TRBV27, with 7 bases matching TRBD1. Unmatched junction bases numbered 5, after V lost 2 bases and J lost 1 base. In germline, CDR1 is MNHEY, CDR2 SMNVEV (reference sequence). CDR3 length equals 16 residues. CDR3 coding DNA: TGTGCCAGCAGTTTAGGACAGGAGGGGAGCAATCAGCCCCAGCATTTT. As protein: CASSLGQEGSNQPQHF.

The chain couples TRBV4-1 to TRBJ2-1; 8 bases line up with TRBD1. The CDR3 is made up of 15 amino acids. The J segment lost 6 bases and the V segment lost 8 bases, leaving 12 bases of the junction unmatched. Germline V gene lookup returns CDR1 MGHRA and CDR2 YSYEKL. CDR3 loop: CASLPEQGVVNEQFF. CDR3 nucleotides: TGCGCCAGCCTCCCCGAACAGGGGGTAGTCAATGAGCAGTTCTTC.

This CDR3 reads CASSVVGRGLEAFF. As DNA, the CDR3 is TGTGCCAGCAGCGTAGTCGGAAGGGGACTTGAAGCTTTCTTT. The chain couples TRBV9 to TRBJ1-1, with D tentatively TRBD1 (5 bases). In germline, CDR1 is SGDLS, CDR2 YYNGEE. This CDR3 is built from 14 residues. V was shortened by 0 bases and J by 7 bases, with 13 bases between the two germline ends.